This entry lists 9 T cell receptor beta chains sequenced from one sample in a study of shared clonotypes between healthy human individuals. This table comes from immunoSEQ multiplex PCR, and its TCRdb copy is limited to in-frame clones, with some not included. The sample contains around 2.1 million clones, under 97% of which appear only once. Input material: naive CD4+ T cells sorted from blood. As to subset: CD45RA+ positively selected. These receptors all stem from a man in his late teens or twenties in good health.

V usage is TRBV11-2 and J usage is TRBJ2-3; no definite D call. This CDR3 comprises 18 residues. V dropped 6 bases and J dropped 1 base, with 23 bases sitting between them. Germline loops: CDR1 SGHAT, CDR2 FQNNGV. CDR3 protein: CASSLNIGLGGGTDTQYF. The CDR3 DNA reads TGTGCCAGCAGTCTAAACATCGGGCTCGGTGGGGGCACAGATACGCAGTATTTT.

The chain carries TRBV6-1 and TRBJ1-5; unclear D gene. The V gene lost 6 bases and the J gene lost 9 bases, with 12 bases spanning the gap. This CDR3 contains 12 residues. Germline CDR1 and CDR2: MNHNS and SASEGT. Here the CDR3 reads CASSSLFLPQHF. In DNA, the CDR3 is TGTGCCAGCAGCTCCTTATTTTTGCCCCAGCATTTT.

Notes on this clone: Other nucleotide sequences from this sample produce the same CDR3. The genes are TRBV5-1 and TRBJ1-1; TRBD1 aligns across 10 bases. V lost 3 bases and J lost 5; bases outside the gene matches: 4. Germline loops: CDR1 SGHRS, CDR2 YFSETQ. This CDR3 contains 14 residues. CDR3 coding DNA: TGCGCCAGCAGCTCGGGACAGGGGAGGACTGAAGCTTTCTTT. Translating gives CASSSGQGRTEAFF.

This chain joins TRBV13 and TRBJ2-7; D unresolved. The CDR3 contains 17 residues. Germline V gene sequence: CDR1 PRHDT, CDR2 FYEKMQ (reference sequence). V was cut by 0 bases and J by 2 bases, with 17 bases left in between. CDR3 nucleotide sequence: TGTGCCAGCAGCTTAGGAACTTTCAACCCGATGGCCTACGAGCAGTACTTC. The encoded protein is CASSLGTFNPMAYEQYF. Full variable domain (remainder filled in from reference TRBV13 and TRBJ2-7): AAGVIQSPRHLIKEKRETATLKCYPIPRHDTVYWYQQGPGQDPQFLISFYEKMQSDKGSIPDRFSAQQFSDYHSELNMSSLELGDSALYFCASSLGTFNPMAYEQYFGPGTRLTVT.

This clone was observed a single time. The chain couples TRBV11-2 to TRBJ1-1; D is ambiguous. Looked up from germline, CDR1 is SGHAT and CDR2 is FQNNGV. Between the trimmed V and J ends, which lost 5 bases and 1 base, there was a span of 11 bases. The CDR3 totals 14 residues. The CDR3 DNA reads TGTGCCAGCAGCCGCGAGATAGGGAACACTGAAGCTTTCTTT. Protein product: CASSREIGNTEAFF.

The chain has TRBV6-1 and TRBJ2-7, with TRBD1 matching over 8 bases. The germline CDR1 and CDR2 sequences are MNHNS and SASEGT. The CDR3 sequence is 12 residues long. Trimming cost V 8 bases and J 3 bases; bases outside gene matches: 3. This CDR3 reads CASEQGVYEQYF. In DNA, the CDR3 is TGTGCCAGCGAACAGGGGGTCTACGAGCAGTACTTC.

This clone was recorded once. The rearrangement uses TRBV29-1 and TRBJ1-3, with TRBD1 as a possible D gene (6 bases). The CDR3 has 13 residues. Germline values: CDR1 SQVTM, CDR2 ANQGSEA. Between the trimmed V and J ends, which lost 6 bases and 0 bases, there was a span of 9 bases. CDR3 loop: CSVDSLSGNTIYF. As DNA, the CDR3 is TGCAGCGTGGACAGTCTCTCTGGAAACACCATATATTTT.

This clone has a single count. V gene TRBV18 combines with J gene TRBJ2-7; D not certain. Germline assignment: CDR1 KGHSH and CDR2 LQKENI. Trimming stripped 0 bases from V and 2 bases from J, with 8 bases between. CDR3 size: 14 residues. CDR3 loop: CASSPPSEPYEQYF. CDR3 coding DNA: TGTGCCAGCTCACCACCGTCGGAACCCTACGAGCAGTACTTC.

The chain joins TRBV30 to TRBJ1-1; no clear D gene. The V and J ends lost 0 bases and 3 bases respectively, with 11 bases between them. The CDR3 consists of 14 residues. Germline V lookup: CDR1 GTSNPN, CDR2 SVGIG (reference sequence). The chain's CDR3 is CAWSVRGRDTEAFF. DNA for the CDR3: TGTGCCTGGAGTGTAAGAGGAAGGGACACTGAAGCTTTCTTT.